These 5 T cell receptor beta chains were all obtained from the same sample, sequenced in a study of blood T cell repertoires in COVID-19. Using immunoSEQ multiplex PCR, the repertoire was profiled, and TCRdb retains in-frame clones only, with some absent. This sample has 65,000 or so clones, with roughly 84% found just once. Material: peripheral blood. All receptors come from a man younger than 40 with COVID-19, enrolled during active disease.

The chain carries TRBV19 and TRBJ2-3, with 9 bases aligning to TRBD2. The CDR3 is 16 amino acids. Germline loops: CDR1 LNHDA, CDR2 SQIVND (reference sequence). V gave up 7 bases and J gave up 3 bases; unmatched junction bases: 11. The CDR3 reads CASNSREREETDTQYF. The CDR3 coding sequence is TGTGCCAGTAACTCGAGGGAGCGGGAGGAGACAGATACGCAGTATTTT.

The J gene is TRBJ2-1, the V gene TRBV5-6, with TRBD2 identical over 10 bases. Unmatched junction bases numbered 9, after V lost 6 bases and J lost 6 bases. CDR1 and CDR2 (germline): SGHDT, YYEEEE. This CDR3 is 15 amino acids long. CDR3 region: CASTPSGSLANEQFF. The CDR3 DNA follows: TGTGCCAGCACCCCTAGCGGGAGCCTTGCCAATGAGCAGTTCTTC.

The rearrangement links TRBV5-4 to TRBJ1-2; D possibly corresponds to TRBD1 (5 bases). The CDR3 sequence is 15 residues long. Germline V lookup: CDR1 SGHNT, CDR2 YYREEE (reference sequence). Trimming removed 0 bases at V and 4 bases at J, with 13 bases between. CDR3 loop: CASSLAGGGGYGYTF. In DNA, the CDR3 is TGTGCCAGCAGCTTGGCGGGGGGAGGAGGCTATGGCTACACCTTC.

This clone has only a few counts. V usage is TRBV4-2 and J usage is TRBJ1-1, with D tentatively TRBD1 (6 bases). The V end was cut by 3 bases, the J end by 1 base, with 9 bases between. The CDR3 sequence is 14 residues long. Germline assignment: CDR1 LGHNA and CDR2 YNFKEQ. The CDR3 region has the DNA TGTGCCAGCAGCCAGCTGGGACAGAACACTGAAGCTTTCTTT. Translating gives CASSQLGQNTEAFF.

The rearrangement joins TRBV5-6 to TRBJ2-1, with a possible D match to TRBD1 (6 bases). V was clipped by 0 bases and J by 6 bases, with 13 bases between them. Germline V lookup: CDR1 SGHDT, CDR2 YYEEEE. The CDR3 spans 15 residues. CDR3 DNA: TGTGCCAGCAGCTTGGCAGGGGTTAGCCTCAATGAGCAGTTCTTC. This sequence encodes CASSLAGVSLNEQFF.